The 13 T cell receptor beta chains below all came from one sample that was sequenced in a study of memory CD4+ T cells and cytomegalovirus serostatus. Single viable CD3+CD4+CD8-CD45RO+ cells were sorted as the memory CD4+ T cells. The data were produced by immunoSEQ multiplex PCR, yet TCRdb's version contains in-frame clones alone and is incomplete. The sample contains about 96,000 clones, around 80% of which appear only once. What was sequenced was memory CD4+ T cells from blood. The receptors come from an adult in good health and CMV-seropositive.

This chain links TRBV5-1 with TRBJ1-1, with D unclear. This CDR3 region has 15 residues. Germline V gene data show CDR1 as SGHRS and CDR2 as YFSETQ. The germline V and J ends were trimmed by 1 base and 1 base, with 11 bases remaining between them. The CDR3 reads CASSLSTAENTEAFF. Written as DNA, the CDR3 is TGCGCCAGCAGCTTGTCTACGGCAGAGAACACTGAAGCTTTCTTT.

In DNA form, the CDR3 reads TGCAGCGTTGGGCGCCAGGGGGTGGACGAGCAGTACTTC. It yields the protein CSVGRQGVDEQYF. This chain links TRBV29-1 with TRBJ2-7, with 7 nucleotides matching TRBD1. The CDR3 contains 13 residues. Unmatched junction bases numbered 8, after V lost 4 bases and J lost 5 bases. Germline V gene sequence: CDR1 SQVTM, CDR2 ANQGSEA.

The chain recombines TRBV2 with TRBJ2-7; 8 positions match TRBD2. Germline loops: CDR1 SNHLY, CDR2 FYNNEI. Losses at the gene ends were 7 bases for V and 6 bases for J; bases not matched to a gene: 8. The CDR3 covers 13 residues. The CDR3 sequence is CASKSGSSVEQYF. The CDR3 DNA sequence: TGTGCCAGCAAAAGCGGGAGCTCGGTCGAGCAGTACTTC. The full variable domain, in which reference TRBV2 and TRBJ2-7 provide the parts outside the CDR3, is EPEVTQTPSHQVTQMGQEVILRCVPISNHLYFYWYRQILGQKVEFLVSFYNNEISEKSEIFDDQFSVERPDGSNFTLKIRSTKLEDSAMYFCASKSGSSVEQYFGPGTRLTVT.

J is TRBJ1-1 and V is TRBV28; possibly TRBD1 for D (5 bases). V was pared by 1 base and J by 3 bases, with 9 bases between. The CDR3 covers 14 residues. Germline lookup yields CDR1 MDHEN and CDR2 SYDVKM. CDR3 region: CASSLYQGDTEAFF. The CDR3 DNA reads TGTGCCAGCAGTTTATATCAGGGTGACACTGAAGCTTTCTTT.

The CDR3 nucleotides read TGTGCCAGCAGCGCCTCTAGCAATCAGCCCCAGCATTTT. Encoded protein: CASSASSNQPQHF. The rearrangement joins TRBV7-2 to TRBJ1-5; D uncertain. Trimming shortened V by 5 bases and J by 0 bases, and 5 bases separated the two germline ends. The V gene's germline CDR1 is SGHTA and CDR2 FQGNSA. The CDR3 has 13 amino acids.

Remarks on this clone: Within the sample, other DNA sequences also encode this same CDR3. The chain has TRBV9 and TRBJ2-5, with unresolved D. V dropped 0 bases and J dropped 4 bases, with 4 bases sitting between them. CDR1 is SGDLS and CDR2 is YYNGEE in the germline V gene. The CDR3 has 12 residues. The CDR3 loop reads CASSVGGETQYF. For the CDR3, the DNA is TGTGCCAGCAGCGTAGGAGGAGAGACCCAGTACTTC.

This sequence joins TRBV5-1 and TRBJ1-2; 10 nucleotides match TRBD1. CDR1 SGHRS and CDR2 YFSETQ come from the germline V gene. V shed 3 bases, J shed 7 bases, and the junction held 12 bases outside the gene matches. The CDR3 runs 16 residues. CDR3 sequence: CASSSYFGQGGSGYTF. The DNA of the CDR3 is TGCGCCAGCAGCTCCTACTTTGGACAGGGGGGTAGTGGCTACACCTTC.

V and J are TRBV2 and TRBJ1-3; TRBD1 is a possible D gene (6 bases). V was cut by 6 bases and J by 2 bases, with 11 bases left in between. Germline CDR1 is SNHLY and CDR2 is FYNNEI. The CDR3 has 14 amino acids. The CDR3, as DNA: TGTGCCAGCAGGGCAGGGACACCTGGAAACACCATATATTTT. This translates into CASRAGTPGNTIYF.

The chain uses TRBV5-4 and TRBJ2-1; 9 bases are a match to TRBD2. The germline gives CDR1 SGHNT, CDR2 YYREEE (reference sequence). Trimming cost V 2 bases and J 7 bases; bases outside gene matches: 10. This CDR3 comprises 16 residues. Written as DNA, the CDR3 is TGTGCCAGCAGCTTTAGGTTAGCGGGAGCGGCGAATGAGCAGTTCTTC. It is translated as CASSFRLAGAANEQFF. Using reference TRBV5-4 and TRBJ2-1 for the parts outside the CDR3, the full variable domain is ETGVTQSPTHLIKTRGQQVTLRCSSQSGHNTVSWYQQALGQGPQFIFQYYREEENGRGNFPPRFSGLQFPNYSSELNVNALELDDSALYLCASSFRLAGAANEQFFGPGTRLTVL.

This clone was counted a single time. CDR3 amino acids: CARPRGIDTGELFF. In nucleotides, the CDR3 is TGTGCCAGACCCAGGGGGATTGACACCGGGGAGCTGTTTTTT. This sequence joins TRBV6-5 and TRBJ2-2; 7 bases fit TRBD1. V trimming: 9 bases; J trimming: 3 bases; junction bases outside the gene matches: 7. CDR3 length equals 14 residues. CDR1 is MNHEY and CDR2 is SVGAGI in the germline V gene.

The rearrangement links TRBV5-4 to TRBJ1-2, with a possible D match to TRBD1 (5 bases). The CDR3 covers 14 residues. Germline CDR1 and CDR2: SGHNT and YYREEE (reference sequence). V lost 0 bases to trimming and J lost 3 bases, with 9 bases between them. CDR3 nucleotide sequence: TGTGCCAGCAGCTTGGCCCTGGGGGACTATGGCTACACCTTC. This sequence encodes CASSLALGDYGYTF.

The CDR3 spells CASSLGTYEKLFF. For the CDR3, the DNA is TGCGCCAGCAGCTTGGGGACCTATGAAAAACTGTTTTTT. V gene TRBV5-1 combines with J gene TRBJ1-4, with unresolved D. The germline CDR1 and CDR2 sequences are SGHRS and YFSETQ. The CDR3 has 13 residues. Trimming removed 0 bases from V and 6 bases from J, with 6 bases in between.

A few counts support this clone. J is TRBJ2-5 and V is TRBV4-2; 8 bases are shared with TRBD2. The CDR3 runs 15 residues. The ends lost 4 bases at V and 4 bases at J; junction bases unmatched: 8. Germline assignment: CDR1 LGHNA and CDR2 YNFKEQ. The CDR3 loop is CASSLIAGRGETQYF. CDR3 sequence (DNA): TGTGCCAGCAGCCTCATAGCGGGAAGAGGAGAGACCCAGTACTTC.